The source of this T cell receptor beta chain is a study of blood T cell repertoires in COVID-19 (dated by TCRdb to about 2020). At the level of the whole study: Collaborator samples came from the United States, Italy and Spain and covered acute and convalescent phases of COVID-19. HLA class I and class II types, where available, came from metadata supplied by the sample provider rather than from assay-based typing. The material from the prospective study consisted of cDNA or gDNA derived from T cells, B-cell-depleted T cells, or PBMCs. A de-identified subject ID, COVID-19 status, age in years and sex were almost always included in the sample metadata. The dataset comprised deeply sampled blood TCRbeta repertoires from subjects exposed to, actively infected with, or recovered from COVID-19. A freely available public database, intended as a resource for researchers studying the immune response to SARS-CoV-2, is where the repertoires were released. Samples were obtained from the ongoing ImmuneRACE study (first 160 participants) and from over 1,000 subjects provided by 6 global collaborators.

The CDR3, cysteine through phenylalanine, is 15 amino acids long. This entry keeps only the CDR3 DNA: 45 bases, framed from base 1. V is pruned by 3 bases and J by 3 bases, leaving 3 bases of the junction without a gene match. CDR1 and CDR2 were assigned from the germline V gene (reference sequence) as MNHEY and SMNVEV. As concerns this clone: Its antigen is still unknown. Base qualities are not at hand, and no much larger clone is one base apart.

TCRbeta CDR3 regions were amplified from genomic DNA by means of the immunoSEQ Assay, a bias-controlled multiplex PCR. On the authors' methods: Nucleated cell counts per sample were estimated from amplification of reference gene primers within the assay. To quantify the absolute abundance of each unique TCRbeta CDR3 rearrangement, sequence reads were collapsed and filtered. For each sample, productive Simpson clonality was calculated by taking the square root of Simpson's diversity index across productive rearrangements. TCRdb stores this immuneACCESS table with in-frame sequences only. Part of the clones is absent; in the studies checked, under half of the shortfall reflects unresolved V genes, and no reason is known for the rest. From that table come the V and J calls and clone size; the DNA was used to work out D and trimming. A total of 250,000 or so clones appear in this sample, more than 85% of them only once. Clones ranked in the top ten supply approximately 2.9% of the sample.

Participants in the prospective study were enrolled through a virtual design, were aged roughly 18 to 100 years, and lived in 24 United States geographic areas. To assign participants to cohorts, the prospective study relied on clinical history that participants themselves reported in a screening survey and a study questionnaire. Exposed participants had been in contact, within 2 weeks of entering the study, with a person who had a PCR-confirmed or clinician-diagnosed case of COVID-19. In the prospective study, whole blood, serum and a nasopharyngeal or oropharyngeal swab were collected from each participant by mobile phlebotomists. Prospective study participants could optionally give additional blood draws and questionnaires over a 2-month period. Blood samples from the prospective study were shipped frozen or at room temperature prior to DNA extraction. General study outcomes and caveats: The quantity of clinical and demographic metadata differed by source and by participant and was supplied without curation.

The receptor was derived from a man aged 35 to 55 who had been exposed to COVID-19. The sequenced material came from PBMCs or T cells enriched from blood (not recorded which). This chain joins TRBV27 to TRBJ2-7, with 12 bases in between that match TRBD2. The sequenced DNA: TGTGCCAGCAGTTTTCTAGCGGGAGGGCTCTACGAGCAGTACTTC. This codes for CASSFLAGGLYEQYF.